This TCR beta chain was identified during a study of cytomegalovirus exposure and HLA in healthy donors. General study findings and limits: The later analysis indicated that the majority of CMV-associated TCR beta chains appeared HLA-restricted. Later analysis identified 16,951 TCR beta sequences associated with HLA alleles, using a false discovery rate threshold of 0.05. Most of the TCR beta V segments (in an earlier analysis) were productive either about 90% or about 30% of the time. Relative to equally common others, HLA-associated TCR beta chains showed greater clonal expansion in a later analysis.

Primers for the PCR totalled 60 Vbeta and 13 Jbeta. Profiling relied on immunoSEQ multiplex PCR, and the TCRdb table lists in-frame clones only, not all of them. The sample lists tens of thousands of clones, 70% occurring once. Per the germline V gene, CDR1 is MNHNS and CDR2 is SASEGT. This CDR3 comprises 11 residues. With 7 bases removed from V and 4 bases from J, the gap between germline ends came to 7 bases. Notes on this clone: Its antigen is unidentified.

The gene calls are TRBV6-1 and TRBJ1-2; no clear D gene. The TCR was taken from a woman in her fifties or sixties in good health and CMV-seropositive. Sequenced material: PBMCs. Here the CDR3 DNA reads TGTGCCAGCACTTACGGCTATGGCTACACCTTC. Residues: CASTYGYGYTF.